The rows below give T cell receptor beta chains drawn from one sample of a study of T cells in Graves' hyperthyroidism and ophthalmopathy. TCRdb itself ran the multiplex PCR reads through MiXCR, one entry per CDR3 protein. Among approximately 330,000 distinct CDR3 sequences listed, roughly 13% were seen once. Sequencing input: blood. The receptors shown here come from a woman in her thirties or forties with Graves' ophthalmopathy. CDR3s include the opening cysteine and the closing phenylalanine or tryptophan.

CDR3 length | J gene | V gene | CDR3 protein
12 | TRBJ2-7 | TRBV6-1 | CASSPTGAEQYF
14 | TRBJ1-4 | TRBV18 | CASSSDRVNEKLFF
15 | TRBJ2-1 | TRBV7-2 | CASSISGGAGNEQFF
18 | TRBJ2-4 | TRBV28 | CASSLHIRNFLAKNIQYF
16 | TRBJ2-1 | TRBV3-1 | CASSPPGTGTYGEQFF
15 | TRBJ2-2 | TRBV3-1 | CASSQLGWNTGELFF
13 | TRBJ1-1 | TRBV12-3/TRBV12-4 | CASSLKENTEAFF
14 | TRBJ2-7 | TRBV28 | CASTADRESYEQYF
13 | TRBJ1-1 | TRBV6-5 | CASSYHRSTEAFF
15 | TRBJ1-1 | TRBV7-9 | CASSPTGTMNTEAFF
13 | TRBJ1-6 | TRBV30 | CAWNTGRGSPLHF
18 | TRBJ2-1 | TRBV6-9 | CASSSGQRGGILYNEQFF
15 | TRBJ2-1 | TRBV28 | CASIPTGTSGREQFF
14 | TRBJ1-2 | TRBV5-6 | CASSPTTLNYGYTF
15 | TRBJ1-5 | TRBV2 | CASRVREGSNQPQHF
12 | TRBJ1-1 | TRBV20-1 | CSALRSYTEAFF
19 | TRBJ2-4 | TRBV13 | CASSLGPLRGSLAKNIQYF
11 | TRBJ2-5 | TRBV12-3/TRBV12-4 | CASSQIETQYF
13 | TRBJ1-4 | TRBV6-6 | CASSYGDGEKLFF
14 | TRBJ1-6 | TRBV19 | CASSTPGQYSPLHF
14 | TRBJ2-7 | TRBV11-2 | CASSFSQANYEQYF
11 | TRBJ1-1 | TRBV12-3/TRBV12-4 | CAWGAGTGAFF